This TCR beta chain is drawn from a study of blood T cell repertoires in COVID-19. Overall study: Nucleic acid was either cDNA or gDNA, and it came from T cells, B-cell-depleted T cells, or PBMCs.

Authors' data handling: For nucleated cells, counts were estimated from reference gene primer amplification. Profiled with immunoSEQ multiplex PCR; TCRdb holds only in-frame clones, not every one. For V, J and clone size, that table is used; D and trimming come from the DNA. The sample has 200,000 or so clones, approximately 80% seen once. The CDR3 extends over 15 amino acids. V dropped 2 bases and J dropped 0; count of bases not matched to a gene: 4. In germline, CDR1 is MDHEN, CDR2 SYDVKM. This clone was seen only a few times. Sequencing input: peripheral blood. The gene calls are TRBV28 and TRBJ2-7, with 7 bases identical to TRBD1. The origin of this receptor is a woman older than 75 with acute or convalescent COVID-19. The CDR3 is CASSLPAGGSYEQYF. Here the CDR3 DNA reads TGTGCCAGCAGTTTACCCGCAGGGGGCTCCTACGAGCAGTACTTC. The whole variable domain, filled in from reference TRBV28 and TRBJ2-7, reads DVKVTQSSRYLVKRTGEKVFLECVQDMDHENMFWYRQDPGLGLRLIYFSYDVKMKEKGDIPEGYSVSREKKERFSLILESASTNQTSMYLCASSLPAGGSYEQYFGPGTRLTVT.